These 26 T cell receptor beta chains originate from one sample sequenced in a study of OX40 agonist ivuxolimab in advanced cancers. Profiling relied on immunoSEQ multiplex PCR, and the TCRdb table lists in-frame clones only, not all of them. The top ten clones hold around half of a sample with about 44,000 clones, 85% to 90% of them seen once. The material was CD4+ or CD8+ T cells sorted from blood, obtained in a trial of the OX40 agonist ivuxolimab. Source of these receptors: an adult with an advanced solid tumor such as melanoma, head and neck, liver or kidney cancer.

CDR3 loop: CASSEGGGSNEQFF. CDR3 in DNA: TGTGCCAGCAGTGAAGGGGGGGGCAGCAATGAGCAGTTCTTC. The rearrangement links TRBV6-4 to TRBJ2-1; D is perhaps TRBD2 (7 bases). The germline V gene has CDR1 MRHNA and CDR2 SNTAGT. CDR3 length equals 14 residues. Between the trimmed V and J ends, which lost 3 bases and 6 bases, there was a span of 12 bases.

CDR3 DNA: TGTGCCTGGAGATTCGGGTACGAGCAGTACTTC. This sequence encodes CAWRFGYEQYF. V is TRBV30 and J is TRBJ2-7; no reliable D call. V was shortened by 3 bases and J by 4 bases, with 7 bases between the two germline ends. Germline V gives CDR1 GTSNPN, CDR2 SVGIG (reference sequence). This CDR3 spans 11 amino acids.

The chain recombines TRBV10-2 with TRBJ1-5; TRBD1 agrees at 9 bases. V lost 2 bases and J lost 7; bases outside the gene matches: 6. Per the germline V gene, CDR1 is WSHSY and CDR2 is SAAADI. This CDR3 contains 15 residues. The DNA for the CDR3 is TGCGCCAGCAGTGAGACAGGGGGCTCCAGCCAGCCCCAGCATTTT. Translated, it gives CASSETGGSSQPQHF.

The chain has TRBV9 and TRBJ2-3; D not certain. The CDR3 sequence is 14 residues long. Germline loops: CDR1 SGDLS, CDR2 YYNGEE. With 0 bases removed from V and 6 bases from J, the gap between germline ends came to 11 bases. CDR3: CASSVEVGSDTQYF. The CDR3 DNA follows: TGTGCCAGCAGCGTAGAGGTGGGTTCGGATACGCAGTATTTT.

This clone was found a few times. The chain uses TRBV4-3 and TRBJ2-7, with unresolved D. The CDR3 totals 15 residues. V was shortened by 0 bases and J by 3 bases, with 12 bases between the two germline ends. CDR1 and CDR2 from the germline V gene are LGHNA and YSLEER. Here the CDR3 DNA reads TGCGCCAGCAGCCAAGATGCTAACCGCCACTACGAGCAGTACTTC. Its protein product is CASSQDANRHYEQYF.

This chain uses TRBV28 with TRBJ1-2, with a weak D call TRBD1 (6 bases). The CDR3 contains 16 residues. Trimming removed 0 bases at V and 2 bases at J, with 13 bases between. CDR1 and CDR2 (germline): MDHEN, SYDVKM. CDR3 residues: CASSLWDAGANYGYTF. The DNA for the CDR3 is TGTGCCAGCAGTTTATGGGACGCAGGGGCAAACTATGGCTACACCTTC.

The chain's CDR3 is CASSGSGIAKNIQYF. CDR3 coding DNA: TGTGCCAGCAGTGGCTCGGGGATAGCCAAAAACATTCAGTACTTC. This sequence joins TRBV6-5 and TRBJ2-4; the D gene is possibly TRBD2 (5 bases). Trimming took 5 bases from V and 0 from J, leaving 11 bases between them. The CDR3 sequence is 15 residues long. Germline CDR1 and CDR2: MNHEY and SVGAGI.

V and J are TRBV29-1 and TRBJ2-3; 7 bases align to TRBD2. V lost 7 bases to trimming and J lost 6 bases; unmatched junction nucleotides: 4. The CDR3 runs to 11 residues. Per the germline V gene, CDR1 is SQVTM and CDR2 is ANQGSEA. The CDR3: CSASSGDTQYF. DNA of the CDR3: TGCAGCGCTTCTAGCGGTGATACGCAGTATTTT.

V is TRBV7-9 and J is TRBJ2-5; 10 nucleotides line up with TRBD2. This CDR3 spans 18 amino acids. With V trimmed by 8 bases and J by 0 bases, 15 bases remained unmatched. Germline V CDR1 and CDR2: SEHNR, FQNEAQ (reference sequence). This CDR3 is CASGNGLAGALYQETQYF. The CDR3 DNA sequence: TGTGCCAGCGGTAATGGGCTAGCGGGGGCCCTGTACCAAGAGACCCAGTACTTC. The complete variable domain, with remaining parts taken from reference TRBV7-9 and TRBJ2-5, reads DTGVSQNPRHKITKRGQNVTFRCDPISEHNRLYWYRQTLGQGPEFLTYFQNEAQLEKSRLLSDRFSAERPKGSFSTLEIQRTEQGDSAMYLCASGNGLAGALYQETQYFGPGTRLLVL.

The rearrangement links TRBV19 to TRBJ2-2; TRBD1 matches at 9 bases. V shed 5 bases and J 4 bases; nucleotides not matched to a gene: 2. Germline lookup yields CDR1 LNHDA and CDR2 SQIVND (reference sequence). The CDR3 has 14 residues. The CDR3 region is CASSGQGLTGELFF. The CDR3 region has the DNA TGTGCCAGTAGTGGACAGGGGCTCACCGGGGAGCTGTTTTTT.

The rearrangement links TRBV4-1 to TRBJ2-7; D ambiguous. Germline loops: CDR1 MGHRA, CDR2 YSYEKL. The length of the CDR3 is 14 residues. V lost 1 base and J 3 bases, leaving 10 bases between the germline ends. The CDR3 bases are TGCGCCAGCAGCCAAGCCTCAGAAGACTACGAGCAGTACTTC. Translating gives CASSQASEDYEQYF.

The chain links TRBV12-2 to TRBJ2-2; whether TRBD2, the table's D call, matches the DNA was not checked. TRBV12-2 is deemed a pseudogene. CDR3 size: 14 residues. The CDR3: CASSPGKNTGELFF. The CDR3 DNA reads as TGTGCCAGCTCTCCGGGAAAGAACACCGGGGAGCTGTTTTTT.

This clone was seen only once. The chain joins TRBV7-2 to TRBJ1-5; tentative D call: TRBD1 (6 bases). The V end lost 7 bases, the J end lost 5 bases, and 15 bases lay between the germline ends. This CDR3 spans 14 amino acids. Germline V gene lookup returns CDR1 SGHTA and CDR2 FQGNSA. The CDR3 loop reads CASTSGGGHQPQHF. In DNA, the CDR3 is TGTGCCAGCACCTCGGGAGGGGGACATCAGCCCCAGCATTTT.

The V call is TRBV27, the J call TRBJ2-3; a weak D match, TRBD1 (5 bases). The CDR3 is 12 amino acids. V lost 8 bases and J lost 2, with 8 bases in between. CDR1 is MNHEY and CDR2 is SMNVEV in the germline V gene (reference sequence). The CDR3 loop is CASAGITDTQYF. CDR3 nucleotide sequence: TGTGCCAGCGCAGGGATCACAGATACGCAGTATTTT.

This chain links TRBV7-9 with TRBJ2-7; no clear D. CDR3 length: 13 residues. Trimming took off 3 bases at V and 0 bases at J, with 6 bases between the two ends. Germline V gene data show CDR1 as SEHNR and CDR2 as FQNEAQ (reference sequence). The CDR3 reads CASSFASSYEQYF. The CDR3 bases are TGTGCCAGCAGCTTTGCTTCCTCCTACGAGCAGTACTTC.

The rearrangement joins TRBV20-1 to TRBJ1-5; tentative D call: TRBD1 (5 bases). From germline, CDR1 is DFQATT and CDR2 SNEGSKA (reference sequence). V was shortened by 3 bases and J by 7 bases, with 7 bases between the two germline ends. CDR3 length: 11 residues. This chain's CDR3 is CSASSGQPQHF. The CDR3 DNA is TGCAGTGCTAGCTCAGGGCAGCCCCAGCATTTT.

CDR3 in amino acids: CASSEIKEQFF. The CDR3 DNA is TGTGCCAGCAGTGAGATTAAGGAGCAGTTCTTC. The chain combines TRBV2 with TRBJ2-1; D gene uncertain. The germline V and J ends were trimmed by 3 bases and 10 bases, with 7 bases remaining between them. Germline-derived CDR1 and CDR2 are SNHLY and FYNNEI. This CDR3 is built from 11 residues.

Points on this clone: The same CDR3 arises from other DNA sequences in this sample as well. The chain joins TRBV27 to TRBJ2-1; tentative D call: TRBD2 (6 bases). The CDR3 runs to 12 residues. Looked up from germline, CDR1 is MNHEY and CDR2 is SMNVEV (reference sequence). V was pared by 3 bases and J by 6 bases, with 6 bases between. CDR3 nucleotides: TGTGCCAGCAGTTTGGGGGGCAATGAGCAGTTCTTC. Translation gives CASSLGGNEQFF.

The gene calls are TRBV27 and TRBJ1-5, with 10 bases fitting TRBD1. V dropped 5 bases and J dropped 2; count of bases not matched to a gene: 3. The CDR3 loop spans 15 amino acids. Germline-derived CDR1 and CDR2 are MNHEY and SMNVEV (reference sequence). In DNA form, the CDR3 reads TGTGCCAGCAGTCCCGGGACAGGGGGCAATCAGCCCCAGCATTTT. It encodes CASSPGTGGNQPQHF.

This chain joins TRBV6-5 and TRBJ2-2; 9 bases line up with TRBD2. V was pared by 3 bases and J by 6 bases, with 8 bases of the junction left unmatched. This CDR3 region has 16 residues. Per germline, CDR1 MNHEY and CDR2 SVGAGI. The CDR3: CASSYGGVAGAGELFF. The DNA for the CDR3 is TGTGCCAGCAGTTATGGCGGAGTAGCGGGGGCCGGGGAGCTGTTTTTT.

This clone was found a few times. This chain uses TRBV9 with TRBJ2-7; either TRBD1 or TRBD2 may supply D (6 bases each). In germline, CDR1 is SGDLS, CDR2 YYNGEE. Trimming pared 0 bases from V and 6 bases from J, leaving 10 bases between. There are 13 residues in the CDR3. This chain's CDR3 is CASSVAGAGEQYF. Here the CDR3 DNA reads TGTGCCAGCAGCGTAGCGGGGGCTGGCGAGCAGTACTTC. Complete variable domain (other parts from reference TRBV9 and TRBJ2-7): DSGVTQTPKHLITATGQRVTLRCSPRSGDLSVYWYQQSLDQGLQFLIQYYNGEERAKGNILERFSAQQFPDLHSELNLSSLELGDSALYFCASSVAGAGEQYFGPGTRLTVT.

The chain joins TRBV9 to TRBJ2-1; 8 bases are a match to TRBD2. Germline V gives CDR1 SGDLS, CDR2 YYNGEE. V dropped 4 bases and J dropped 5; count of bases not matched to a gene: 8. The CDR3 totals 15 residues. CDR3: CASSSPGGAHNEQFF. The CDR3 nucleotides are TGTGCCAGCAGCTCGCCCGGGGGGGCCCACAATGAGCAGTTCTTC. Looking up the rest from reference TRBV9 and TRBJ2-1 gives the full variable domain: DSGVTQTPKHLITATGQRVTLRCSPRSGDLSVYWYQQSLDQGLQFLIQYYNGEERAKGNILERFSAQQFPDLHSELNLSSLELGDSALYFCASSSPGGAHNEQFFGPGTRLTVL.

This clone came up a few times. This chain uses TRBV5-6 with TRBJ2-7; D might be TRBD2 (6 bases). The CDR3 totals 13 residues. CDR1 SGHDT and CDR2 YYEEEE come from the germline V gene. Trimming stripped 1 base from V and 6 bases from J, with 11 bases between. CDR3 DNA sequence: TGTGCCAGCAGCTTGAGGAGGGACTCCGAGCAGTACTTC. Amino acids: CASSLRRDSEQYF.

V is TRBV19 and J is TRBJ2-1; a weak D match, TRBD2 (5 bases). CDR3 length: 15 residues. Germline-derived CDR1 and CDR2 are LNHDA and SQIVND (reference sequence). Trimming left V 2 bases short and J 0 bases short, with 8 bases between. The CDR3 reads CASSITGSSYNEQFF. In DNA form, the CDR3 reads TGTGCCAGTAGTATAACTGGGAGCTCCTACAATGAGCAGTTCTTC.

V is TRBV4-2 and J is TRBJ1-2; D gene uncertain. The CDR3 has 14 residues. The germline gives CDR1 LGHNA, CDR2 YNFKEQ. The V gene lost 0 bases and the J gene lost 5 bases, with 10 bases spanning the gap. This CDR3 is CASSQDGATYGYTF. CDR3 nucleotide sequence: TGTGCCAGCAGCCAAGATGGTGCGACTTATGGCTACACCTTC.

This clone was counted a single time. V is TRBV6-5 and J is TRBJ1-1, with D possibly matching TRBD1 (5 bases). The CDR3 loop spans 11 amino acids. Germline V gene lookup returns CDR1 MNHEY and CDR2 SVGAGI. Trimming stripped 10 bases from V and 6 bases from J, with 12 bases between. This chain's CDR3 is CAIYWGAEAFF. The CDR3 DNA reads TGTGCCATCTACTGGGGCGCTGAAGCTTTCTTT.